The T cell receptor beta chain described here comes from a study of blood T cell repertoires in COVID-19. The repertoire was sequenced with immunoSEQ multiplex PCR; TCRdb's copy has only in-frame clones and lacks some. Here the sample spans approximately 330,000 clones, roughly 90% being singletons. This CDR3 has 12 amino acids. V was shortened by 5 bases and J by 3 bases, with 7 bases between the two germline ends. Germline assignment: CDR1 LGHNT and CDR2 FRNRAP. The sequence derives from a woman in her twenties or thirties who had recovered from COVID-19. The sequenced sample was PBMCs or T cells enriched from blood (not recorded which). The chain is built from TRBV12-5 and TRBJ1-2; D not certain. The CDR3 loop reads CASGNDYYGYTF. CDR3 nucleotide sequence: TGTGCTAGTGGTAATGACTACTATGGCTACACCTTC.